These T cell receptor beta chains were read from a single sample in a study of CD8 T cells in Susac syndrome. TCRdb re-analysed the immunoSEQ multiplex PCR reads in MiXCR, keeping a single row per CDR3 protein. The sample includes 200,000 to 250,000 distinct CDR3 sequences, 92% of them seen just once. The sample taken for sequencing was CD8+ T cells from PBMCs. The receptors derive from a human donor with multiple sclerosis. Each CDR3 is given with its conserved first and last residue. A D gene is named only where the DNA matches it firmly. Size is omitted from some rows. Given values are once, few, many or a class for expanded clones.

TRBJ2-1 NA TRBV27 NA TGTGCCAGCAGTTTATCGTTAGAGGTTAGCAATGAGCAGTTCTTC CASSLSLEVSNEQFF
TRBJ2-5 TRBD1 TRBV6-6 NA TGTGCCAGCAGTCAGACAGGGACCCAAGAGACCCAGTACTTC CASSQTGTQETQYF
TRBJ2-7 NA TRBV6-5 NA TGTGCCAGCAGACCCGGGACTCCTAGGTCCTACGAGCAGTACTTC CASRPGTPRSYEQYF
TRBJ2-5 NA TRBV4-3 NA TGCGCCAGCAGCCAAGACCCGGGAGTCCAAGAGACCCAGTACTTC CASSQDPGVQETQYF
TRBJ2-7 NA TRBV15 NA TGTGCCACCTCGGGACTGGACCCTTCTTACGAGCAGTACTTC CATSGLDPSYEQYF
TRBJ2-3 NA TRBV20-1 NA TGCAGTTGCTCGGCCTACGGAAGCGGAGTCGATACGCAGTATTTT CSCSAYGSGVDTQYF
TRBJ1-1 NA TRBV12-3/TRBV12-4 NA TGTGCCAGCACCCTGGCCCACGGTGAAGCTTTCTTT CASTLAHGEAFF
TRBJ2-1 NA TRBV24-1 NA TGTGCCACCAGTGATCTTCTTGACGGCAATGAGCAGTTCTTC CATSDLLDGNEQFF
TRBJ1-5 NA TRBV27 NA TGTGCCAGCACCCCGCACAGCGGAAGCAATCAGCCCCAGCATTTT CASTPHSGSNQPQHF
TRBJ2-7 NA TRBV6-1 NA TGTGCCAGCAGCTCTACCGGAGACTTAAGCTCCTACGAGCAGTACTTC CASSSTGDLSSYEQYF
TRBJ2-1 NA TRBV7-9 NA TGTGCCAGCAGCCCCTCTTGGGACTACAATGAGCAGTTCTTC CASSPSWDYNEQFF
TRBJ1-1 NA TRBV6-6 NA TGTGCCAGCAGTGACCCAGGGGAAGTGAACACTGAAGCTTTCTTT CASSDPGEVNTEAFF
TRBJ2-7 NA TRBV27 NA TGTGCCAGCAGTTTTCACGGAGGAGCCACCGCCTACGAGCAGTACTTC CASSFHGGATAYEQYF
TRBJ2-7 NA TRBV5-6 NA TGTGCCAGCAGCCCCGGGACGGGTTCCTACGAGCAGTACTTC CASSPGTGSYEQYF
TRBJ1-5 NA TRBV9 NA TGTGCCAGCAGCGTAACTGGTGGTCAGCCCCAGCATTTT CASSVTGGQPQHF
TRBJ1-2 TRBD1 TRBV15 NA TGTGCCACCAGCAGAGAGAACAGGGGGCTAGGTGGCTACACCTTC CATSRENRGLGGYTF
TRBJ1-1 TRBD1 TRBV13 NA TGTGCCAGCAGCTTACATCGGGGCAGGGGGGAAGCTTTCTTT CASSLHRGRGEAFF
TRBJ2-7 NA TRBV5-7 NA TGTGCCAGCAGCCTCCGGGACCCGGAGACTTCGCACGAGCAGTACTTC CASSLRDPETSHEQYF
TRBJ2-2 NA TRBV24-1 NA TGTGCCACCAGTGGGTCCCTTTCCGGGGAGCTGTTTTTT CATSGSLSGELFF
TRBJ2-3 NA TRBV4-3 NA TGCGCCAGCAGCCAAGGGTGGAAGCACCACACAGATACGCAGTATTTT CASSQGWKHHTDTQYF
TRBJ2-3 TRBD2 TRBV20-1 NA TGCAGTGCTAGAGAAAAGACTAGCGCAGCGCAGTATTTT CSAREKTSAAQYF
TRBJ1-4 TRBD1 TRBV10-2 NA TGCGCCAGCAGTGACCTGTGGGACAGTGAAGATAATGAAAAACTGTTTTTT CASSDLWDSEDNEKLFF
TRBJ1-1 NA TRBV19 NA TGTGCCAGTAGTATTTCAGATAACACTGAAGCTTTCTTT CASSISDNTEAFF
TRBJ1-1 NA TRBV11-2 NA TGTGCCAGCCTCGGCCTGAACACTGAAGCTTTCTTT CASLGLNTEAFF
TRBJ1-1 NA TRBV5-4 NA TGTGCCAGCAGCGGGACAACCAACACTGAAGCTTTCTTT CASSGTTNTEAFF
TRBJ2-4 NA TRBV11-3 NA TGTGCCAGCAGCCCCGGCACGGACAAAAACATTCAGTACTTC CASSPGTDKNIQYF
TRBJ1-1 NA TRBV27 NA TGTGCCAGCAGTCCCCATGGGGTAGTAAACACTGAAGCTTTCTTT CASSPHGVVNTEAFF
TRBJ2-1 NA TRBV30 NA TGTGCCTGGAGGAGCGGAACCTACAATGAGCAGTTCTTC CAWRSGTYNEQFF
TRBJ2-5 NA TRBV15 NA TGTGCCACCAGCAGGGTGACAGAAGAGACCCAGTACTTC CATSRVTEETQYF
TRBJ2-7 NA TRBV12-3/TRBV12-4 once TGTGCCAGCAGTACACGACTGCAAGACTACGAGCAGTACTTC CASSTRLQDYEQYF
TRBJ2-3 NA TRBV28 NA TGTGCCAGCAGTCCCAATTTCAGGGTGGATACGCAGTATTTT CASSPNFRVDTQYF
TRBJ2-2 NA TRBV6-2/TRBV6-3 NA TGTGCCAGCACCGACAGCACCGGGGAGCTGTTTTTT CASTDSTGELFF
TRBJ1-5 NA TRBV28 NA TGTGCCAGCAGATTTCGGGGCATAAGGCAGGGAGGCAATCAGCCCCAGCATTTT CASRFRGIRQGGNQPQHF
TRBJ2-7 NA TRBV4-1 once TGCGCCAGCAGCCCCACGGTTGTTGAGGACCCCTACGAGCAGTACTTC CASSPTVVEDPYEQYF
TRBJ2-3 TRBD2 TRBV2 once TGTGCCAGCAGTGAGGGACTAGCGGGGGGCACAGATACGCAGTATTTT CASSEGLAGGTDTQYF
TRBJ1-1 TRBD1 TRBV7-9 once TGTGCCAGCAGCTTAGGACCGACAGGGCTGGAGGGTGCTTTCTTT CASSLGPTGLEGAFF
TRBJ2-2 NA TRBV19 few TGTGCCAGCCGCCCCGGACCGTCCGCCGGGGAGCTGTTTTTT CASRPGPSAGELFF
TRBJ2-4 NA TRBV7-9 NA TGTGCCAGCAGCCGCCTGGACAGACCCTTGGCCAAAAACATTCAGTACTTC CASSRLDRPLAKNIQYF
TRBJ2-5 NA TRBV27 NA TGTGCCAGCAGTTTGAAGCCGTACCAAGAGACCCAGTACTTC CASSLKPYQETQYF
TRBJ2-5 NA TRBV20-1 NA TGCAGTGCTAGGTGGACTCGACTCGCGGCCTACCAAGAGACCCAGTACTTC CSARWTRLAAYQETQYF
TRBJ2-7 TRBD1 TRBV2 NA TGTGCCAGCATCCCGAGTACAGGGGGCTACGAGCAGTACTTC CASIPSTGGYEQYF
TRBJ2-7 NA TRBV5-4 NA TGTGCCAGCAGCTACCAGGGCTGGGGCTACGAGCAGTACTTC CASSYQGWGYEQYF
TRBJ2-7 TRBD2 TRBV7-9 few TGTGCCAGCAGCTTAGCGACCGGGGGGGCGTCCGAGCAGTACTTC CASSLATGGASEQYF
TRBJ2-3 NA TRBV29-1 NA TGCAGCGTTGAACGCAGGCCGGCACCTTTATTCACAGATACGCAGTATTTT CSVERRPAPLFTDTQYF
TRBJ1-3 NA TRBV29-1 NA TGCAGCGTTGAGGGAGGTGGAAACACCATATATTTT CSVEGGGNTIYF
TRBJ2-7 NA TRBV20-1 NA TGCAGTGCTAGTAGCCCCTCCCTGGGAGTTCGCTACGAGCAGTACTTC CSASSPSLGVRYEQYF
TRBJ2-7 TRBD2 TRBV15 once TGTGCCACCAGCAGAGAGCCCGGGACTAGCGGCGAATACGAGCAGTACTTC CATSREPGTSGEYEQYF
TRBJ2-1 TRBD2 TRBV5-1 NA TGCGCCAGCAGCTTGGCGGCGGGGGGGCGTGATGAGCAGTTCTTC CASSLAAGGRDEQFF
TRBJ1-5 NA TRBV4-1 NA TGCGCCAGCAGCCAAGATCAGGGGATGGCGAATCAGCCCCAGCATTTT CASSQDQGMANQPQHF
TRBJ2-3 TRBD2 TRBV9 NA TGTGCCAGCAGCACTAGCGGGAGTAGCGCAGATACGCAGTATTTT CASSTSGSSADTQYF
TRBJ1-6 NA TRBV11-3 NA TGTGCCAGCAGCTTTGGGCGAAATTCACCCCTCCACTTT CASSFGRNSPLHF
TRBJ1-1 NA TRBV6-6 NA TGTGCCAGCAGTTACGCAGCAGGGGAAACTGAAGCTTTCTTT CASSYAAGETEAFF